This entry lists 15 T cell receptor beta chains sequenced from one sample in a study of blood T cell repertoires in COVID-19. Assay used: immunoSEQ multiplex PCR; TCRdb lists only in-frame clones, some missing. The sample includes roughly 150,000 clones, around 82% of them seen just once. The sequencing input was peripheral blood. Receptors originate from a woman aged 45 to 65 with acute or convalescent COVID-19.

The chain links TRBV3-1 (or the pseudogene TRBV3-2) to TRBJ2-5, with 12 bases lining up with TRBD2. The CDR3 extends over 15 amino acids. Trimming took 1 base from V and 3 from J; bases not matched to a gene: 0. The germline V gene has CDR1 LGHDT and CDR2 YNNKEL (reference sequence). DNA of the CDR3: TGTGCCAGCAGCCAAGGACTAGCGGGGGAAGAGACCCAGTACTTC. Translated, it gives CASSQGLAGEETQYF.

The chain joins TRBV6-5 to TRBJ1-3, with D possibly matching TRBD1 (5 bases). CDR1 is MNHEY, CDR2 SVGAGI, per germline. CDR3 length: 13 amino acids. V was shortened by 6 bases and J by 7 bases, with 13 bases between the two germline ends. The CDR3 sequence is CASSMGKGNTIYF. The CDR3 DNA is TGTGCCAGCAGCATGGGGAAGGGGAACACCATATATTTT.

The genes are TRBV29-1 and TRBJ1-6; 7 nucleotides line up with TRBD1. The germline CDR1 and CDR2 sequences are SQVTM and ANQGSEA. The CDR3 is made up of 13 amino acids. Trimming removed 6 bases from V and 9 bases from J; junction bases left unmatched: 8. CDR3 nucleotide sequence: TGCAGCGTCGCCGGGACAGAAGGTTCACCCCTCCACTTT. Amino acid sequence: CSVAGTEGSPLHF. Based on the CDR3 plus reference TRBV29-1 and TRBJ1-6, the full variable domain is SAVISQKPSRDICQRGTSLTIQCQVDSQVTMMFWYRQQPGQSLTLIATANQGSEATYESGFVIDKFPISRPNLTFSTLTVSNMSPEDSSIYLCSVAGTEGSPLHFGNGTRLTVT.

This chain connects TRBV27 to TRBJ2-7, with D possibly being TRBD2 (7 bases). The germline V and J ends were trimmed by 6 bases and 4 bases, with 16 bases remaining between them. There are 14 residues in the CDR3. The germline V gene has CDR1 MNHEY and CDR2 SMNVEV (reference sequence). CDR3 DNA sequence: TGTGCCAGCAGGCTAGGGGGTAGCGGGTACGAGCAGTACTTC. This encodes CASRLGGSGYEQYF.

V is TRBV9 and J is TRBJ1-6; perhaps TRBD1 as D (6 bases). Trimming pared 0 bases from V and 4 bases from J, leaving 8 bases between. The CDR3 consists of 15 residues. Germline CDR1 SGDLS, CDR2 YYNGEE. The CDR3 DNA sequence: TGTGCCAGCAGCGTAGAGGGGGTGTATAATTCACCCCTCCACTTT. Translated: CASSVEGVYNSPLHF.

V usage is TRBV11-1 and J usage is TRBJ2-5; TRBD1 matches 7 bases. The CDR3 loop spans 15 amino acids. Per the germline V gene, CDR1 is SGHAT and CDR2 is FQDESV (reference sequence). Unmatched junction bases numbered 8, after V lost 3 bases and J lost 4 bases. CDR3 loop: CASSFGTDYTETQYF. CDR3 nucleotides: TGTGCCAGCAGCTTCGGGACAGATTATACAGAGACCCAGTACTTC.

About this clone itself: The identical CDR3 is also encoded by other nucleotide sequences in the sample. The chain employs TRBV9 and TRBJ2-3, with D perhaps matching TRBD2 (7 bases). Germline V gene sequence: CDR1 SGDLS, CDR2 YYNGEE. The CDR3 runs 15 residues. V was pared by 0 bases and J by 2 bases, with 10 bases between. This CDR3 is CASSVEGGFTDTQYF. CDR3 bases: TGTGCCAGCAGCGTAGAGGGGGGGTTCACAGATACGCAGTATTTT. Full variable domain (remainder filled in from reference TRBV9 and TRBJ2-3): DSGVTQTPKHLITATGQRVTLRCSPRSGDLSVYWYQQSLDQGLQFLIQYYNGEERAKGNILERFSAQQFPDLHSELNLSSLELGDSALYFCASSVEGGFTDTQYFGPGTRLTVL.

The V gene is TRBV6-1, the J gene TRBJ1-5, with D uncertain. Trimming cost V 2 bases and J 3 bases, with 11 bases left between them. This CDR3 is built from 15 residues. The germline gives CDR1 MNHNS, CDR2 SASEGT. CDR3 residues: CASSEFGSNNQPQHF. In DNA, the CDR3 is TGTGCCAGCAGTGAATTTGGGAGTAACAATCAGCCCCAGCATTTT.

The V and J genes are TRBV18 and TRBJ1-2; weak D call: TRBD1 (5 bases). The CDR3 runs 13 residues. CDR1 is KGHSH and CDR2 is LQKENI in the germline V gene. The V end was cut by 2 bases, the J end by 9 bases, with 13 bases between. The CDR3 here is CASSPTPDSRYTF. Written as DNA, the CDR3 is TGTGCCAGCTCACCAACACCCGACAGCCGCTACACCTTC.

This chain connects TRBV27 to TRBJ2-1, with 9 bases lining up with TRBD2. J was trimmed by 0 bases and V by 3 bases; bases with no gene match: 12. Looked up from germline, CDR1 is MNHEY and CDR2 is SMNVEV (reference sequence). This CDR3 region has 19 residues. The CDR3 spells CASSLSGLAGPSSYNEQFF. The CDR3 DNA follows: TGTGCCAGCAGTTTGAGCGGTCTAGCGGGGCCTAGCTCCTACAATGAGCAGTTCTTC.

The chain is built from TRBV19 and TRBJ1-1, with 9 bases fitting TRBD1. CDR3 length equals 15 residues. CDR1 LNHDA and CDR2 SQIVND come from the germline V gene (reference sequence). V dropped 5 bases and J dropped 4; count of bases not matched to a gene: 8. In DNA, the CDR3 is TGTGCCAGTAGTCCATCCCGGGACAGGGTCACTGAAGCTTTCTTT. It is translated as CASSPSRDRVTEAFF. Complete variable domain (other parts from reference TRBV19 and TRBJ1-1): DGGITQSPKYLFRKEGQNVTLSCEQNLNHDAMYWYRQDPGQGLRLIYYSQIVNDFQKGDIAEGYSVSREKKESFPLTVTSAQKNPTAFYLCASSPSRDRVTEAFFGQGTRLTVV.

CDR3 bases: TGTGCCAGCAGCTTCAACCCGGACAGGGGGGCCCGAAATGAGCAGTTCTTC. Protein: CASSFNPDRGARNEQFF. The chain carries TRBV11-2 and TRBJ2-1; 10 positions match TRBD1. Germline V gives CDR1 SGHAT, CDR2 FQNNGV. Germline trimming cut 3 bases from V and 7 bases from J; bases unmatched to any gene: 12. The CDR3 is 17 residues long.

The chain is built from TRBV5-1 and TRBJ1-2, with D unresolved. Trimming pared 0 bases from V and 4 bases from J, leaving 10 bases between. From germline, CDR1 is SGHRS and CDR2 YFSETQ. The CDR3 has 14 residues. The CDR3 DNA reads TGCGCCAGCAGCTTGGCCTTGACGGGCTATGGCTACACCTTC. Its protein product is CASSLALTGYGYTF.

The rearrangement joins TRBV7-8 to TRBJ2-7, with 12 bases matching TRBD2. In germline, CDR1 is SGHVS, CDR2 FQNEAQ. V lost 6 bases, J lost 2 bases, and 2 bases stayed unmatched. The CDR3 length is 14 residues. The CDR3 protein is CASSSSGGAYEQYF. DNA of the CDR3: TGTGCCAGCAGTTCTAGCGGGGGGGCCTACGAGCAGTACTTC.

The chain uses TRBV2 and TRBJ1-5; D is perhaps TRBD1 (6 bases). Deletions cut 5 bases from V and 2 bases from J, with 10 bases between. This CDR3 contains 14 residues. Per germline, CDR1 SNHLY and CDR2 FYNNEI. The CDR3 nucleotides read TGTGCCAGCAGTCGGGAGGGGGGCAATCAGCCCCAGCATTTT. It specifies CASSREGGNQPQHF.